This TCR beta chain was observed in a study of T cells in localized non-small cell lung cancer. Notes on the study in general: Greater blood T cell density accompanied longer overall survival. Analysis by sequencing included only one tumor region, so heterogeneity remains possible. A median about 50 of the top 100 tumor clones appeared in adjacent lung.

TCRdb's table, derived via immunoSEQ multiplex PCR, lists solely in-frame clones and lacks some. This sample has about 22,000 clones; 80% to 90% occur once, and the top ten carry over 20%. CDR1 and CDR2 from the germline V gene are SGHTS and YDEGEE. This CDR3 is built from 13 residues. V lost 1 base, J lost 2 bases, and 7 bases lay in between. Concerning this clone itself: Its target is unknown.

Specimen: PBMCs, collected before any cancer treatment. This sequence joins TRBV5-8 and TRBJ2-7, with no clear D. The source is a man aged 35 to 69 with stage II squamous cell lung carcinoma. The CDR3 here is CASSLYRTYEQYF. In DNA, the CDR3 is TGTGCCAGCAGCTTGTATAGGACCTACGAGCAGTACTTC. The full variable domain, completed using reference TRBV5-8 and TRBJ2-7, is EAGVTQSPTHLIKTRGQQATLRCSPISGHTSVYWYQQALGLGLQFLLWYDEGEERNRGNFPPRFSGRQFPNYSSELNVNALELEDSALYLCASSLYRTYEQYFGPGTRLTVT.